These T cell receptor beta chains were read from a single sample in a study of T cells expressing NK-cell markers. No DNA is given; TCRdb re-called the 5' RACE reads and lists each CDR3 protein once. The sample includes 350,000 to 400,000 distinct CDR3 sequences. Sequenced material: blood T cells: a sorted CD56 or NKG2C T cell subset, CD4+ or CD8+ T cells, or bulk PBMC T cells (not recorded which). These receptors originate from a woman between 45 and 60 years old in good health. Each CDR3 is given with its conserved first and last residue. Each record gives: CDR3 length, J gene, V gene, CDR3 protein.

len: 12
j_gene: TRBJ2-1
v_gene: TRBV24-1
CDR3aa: CATRSGYNEQFF

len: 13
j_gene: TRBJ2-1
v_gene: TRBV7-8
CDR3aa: CASSFVGRREQFF

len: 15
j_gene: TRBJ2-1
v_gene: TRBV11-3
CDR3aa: CASSLRGVSYNEQFF

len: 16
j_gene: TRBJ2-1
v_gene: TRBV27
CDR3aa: CASSFVVLAEYNEQFF

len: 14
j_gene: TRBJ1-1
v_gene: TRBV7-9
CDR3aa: CASSLVGGETEAFF

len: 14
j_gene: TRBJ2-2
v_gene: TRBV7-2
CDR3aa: CASRLTTNTGELFF

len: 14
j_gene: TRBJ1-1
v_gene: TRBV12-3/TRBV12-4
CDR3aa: CASSPGNMNTEAFF

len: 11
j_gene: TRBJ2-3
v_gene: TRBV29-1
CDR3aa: CSVDLAGTQYF

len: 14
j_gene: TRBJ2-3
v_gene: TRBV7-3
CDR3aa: CASSLTDRTDTQYF

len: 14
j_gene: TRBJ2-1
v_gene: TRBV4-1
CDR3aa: CASSQDVLYNEQFF

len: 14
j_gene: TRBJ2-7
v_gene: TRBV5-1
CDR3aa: CASSSLAGDGEQYF